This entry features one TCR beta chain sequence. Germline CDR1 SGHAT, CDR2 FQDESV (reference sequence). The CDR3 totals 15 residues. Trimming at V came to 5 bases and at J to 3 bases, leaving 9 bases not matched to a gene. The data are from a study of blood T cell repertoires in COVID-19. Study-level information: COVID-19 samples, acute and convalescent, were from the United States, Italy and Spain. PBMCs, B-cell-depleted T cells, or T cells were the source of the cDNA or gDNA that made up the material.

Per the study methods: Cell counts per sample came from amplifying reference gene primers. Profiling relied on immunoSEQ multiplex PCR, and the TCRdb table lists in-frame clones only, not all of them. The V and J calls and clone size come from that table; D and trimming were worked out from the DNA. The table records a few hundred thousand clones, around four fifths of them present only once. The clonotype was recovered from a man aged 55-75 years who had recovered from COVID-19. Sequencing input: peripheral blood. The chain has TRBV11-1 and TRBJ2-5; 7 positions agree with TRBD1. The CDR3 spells CASSPPGQEEETQYF. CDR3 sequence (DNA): TGTGCCAGCAGCCCCCCCGGACAGGAGGAAGAGACCCAGTACTTC.